The source of this T cell receptor (beta chain) is a study of shared clonotypes between healthy human individuals (dated by TCRdb to about 2020). Turning to the overall study: The cohort comprised a couple of women and a few men aged 18 to 49 years. For each donor, CD4 naive and CD4 memory were each given three plates, CD8 naive was given two plates, and CD8 memory was given one plate. To estimate repertoire size and how much clonotype sharing occurs between individuals, the study deeply sequenced the blood TCR repertoires of several healthy adults. Libraries were prepared and TCR repertoires were sequenced by different laboratories using diverse techniques, in order to increase sequencing depth and limit assay-specific biases. Per donor, leukapheresis produced somewhere between about 0.9 and 10 billion PBMCs.

For the CD8 naive samples, CD45RO-negative cells were positively selected for CCR7, yielding a CD45RA+CCR7+ population from which TemRA cells were excluded. Donors were healthy HIV-negative adults with no recently reported acute infections or vaccinations. Every donor was a Caucasian adult living in Nashville, Tennessee, USA. After blood collection by leukapheresis, PBMCs were isolated using Ficoll-Histopaque density gradient centrifugation and then cryopreserved in the vapor phase of liquid nitrogen. Purity and quantity of every magnetically sorted T cell population were checked by analytical flow cytometry. Genomic DNA was isolated from each sorted fraction and quantified by UV absorbance on a Nanodrop 2000c. Trimming removed 7 bases from V and 8 bases from J; the gene matches leave 13 bases unexplained. The CDR3 spans 14 residues, from the cysteine through the phenylalanine. Only CDR3 DNA is held: 42 bases, read in frame from base 1. Via the germline V gene, CDR1 is SQVTM and CDR2 ANQGSEA.

Remarks on this clone: The antigen it binds to is not known. There are no base qualities to consult, and no much larger clone falls within one base.

Using the deep immunoSEQ assay, TCR CDR3 regions were amplified from genomic DNA by multiplex PCR. Extracted genomic DNA from each cell subset was spread evenly across all wells of several immunoSEQ 96-well plates, with each plate serving as a replicate. For sorted subsets, each replicate PCR was loaded with 200 ng genomic DNA, equivalent to 25,000 to 35,000 T cell genomes. The purified libraries were quantified using a Qubit 3.0 fluorometer, sized with a Bioanalyzer 2100, and then quantified again using the KAPA Library Quantification kit. Each immunoSEQ 96-well plate was sequenced on its own single-read 150-cycle Illumina NextSeq 550 flow cell. In the authors' own workflow: Because the immunoSEQ output included only junctional sequences and no quality scores, the filtering could not be the same as the filtering used for full-length reads. To assign V/J genes and CDR3, sequences were annotated against IMGT germline references using PyIR, a Python wrapper for IgBLAST v1.9. Reads with weak V/J assignments (E-value above 1e-6), missing CDR3, stop codons, out-of-frame junctions, or ambiguous translated residues were removed. V3J clonotypes were defined by identical inferred V gene, J gene, and CDR3 amino acid sequence. The percentage overlap between two repertoires was calculated by dividing the number of shared unique clonotypes by the size of the smaller repertoire. Three approaches were used to assess repertoire richness: RTK rarefaction, the Chao1 estimator, and Recon v2.1 estimates of unobserved clonotypes. Generation probabilities for all TCRbeta clonotypes obtained by the gDNA method from several donors were computed using OLGA. The table was pulled from immuneACCESS by TCRdb, which kept in-frame rearrangements only. Such tables lose some clones; where checked, under half of the loss comes from unresolved V genes, and the rest has no known cause. V and J calls and clone size are as listed in that table; D and trimming were resolved from the DNA. The sample contains about 820,000 clones, over 90% of them found a single time. The top ten constitute around 24% of the sample.

What the study reported, not specific to this receptor: Pairwise subsampling indicated that sequencing depth was expected to affect the degree of clonotype sharing among donors. About 5% of naive CD4, 3.5% of naive CD8, approximately 2% of memory CD4, and around 0.42% of memory CD8 clonotypes were shared across several donors. Compared with non-shared clonotypes, the clonotypes found in all four sorted-subset donors had higher generation probabilities. Sampling was restricted to blood, and TCR repertoires in tissue are likely to differ from TCR repertoires in blood. Larger estimated clonotype richness was generally found for naive subsets than for memory subsets. Rarefaction of sorted-subset datasets indicated incomplete sequencing despite the large sequencing depth. The small number of donors limited the genetic and exposure-history diversity represented.

This sequence was found in a man between 25 and 39 years old in good health. The chain employs TRBV29-1 and TRBJ2-1, and TRBD2 matches 8 of the central bases. The material sequenced was naive CD8+ T cells sorted from blood. Sample cell subset or site, as interpreted from the label and publication: CD45RA+CCR7+. The CDR3 protein: CSAGAGARLDEQFF. The DNA sequence is as follows: TGCAGCGCTGGAGCGGGAGCTCGGTTGGATGAGCAGTTCTTC.